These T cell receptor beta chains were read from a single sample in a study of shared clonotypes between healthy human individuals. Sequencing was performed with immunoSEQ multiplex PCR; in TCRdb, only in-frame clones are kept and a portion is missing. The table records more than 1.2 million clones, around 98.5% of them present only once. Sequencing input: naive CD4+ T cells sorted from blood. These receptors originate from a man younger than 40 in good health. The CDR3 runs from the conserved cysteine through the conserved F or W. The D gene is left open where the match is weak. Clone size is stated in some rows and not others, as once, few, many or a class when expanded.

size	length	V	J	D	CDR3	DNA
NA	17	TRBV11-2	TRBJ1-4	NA	CASSLGGVGPTNEKLFF	TGTGCCAGCAGCTTAGGAGGGGTTGGCCCAACTAATGAAAAACTGTTTTTT
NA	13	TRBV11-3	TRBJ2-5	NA	CASSLDPEETQYF	TGTGCCAGCAGCTTAGATCCGGAGGAGACCCAGTACTTC
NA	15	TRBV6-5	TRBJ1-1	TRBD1	CASKKLQGGKAEAFF	TGTGCCAGCAAAAAACTGCAGGGGGGGAAGGCTGAAGCTTTCTTT
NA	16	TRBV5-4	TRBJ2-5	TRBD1	CASSPTGGRLQETQYF	TGTGCCAGCAGCCCCACAGGGGGCCGCCTCCAAGAGACCCAGTACTTC
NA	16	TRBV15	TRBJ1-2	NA	CATSRATRGQFYGYTF	TGTGCCACCAGCAGGGCTACCCGGGGGCAATTCTATGGCTACACCTTC
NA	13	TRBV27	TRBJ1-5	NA	CASSSDINQPQHF	TGTGCCAGCAGCTCGGACATCAATCAGCCCCAGCATTTT
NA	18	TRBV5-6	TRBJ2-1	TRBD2	CASSLGIIAGGVLGEQFF	TGTGCCAGCAGCTTGGGGATAATAGCGGGAGGGGTACTTGGTGAGCAGTTCTTC
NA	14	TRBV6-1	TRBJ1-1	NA	CASSVKGGSTEAFF	TGTGCCAGCAGTGTTAAGGGGGGTAGCACTGAAGCTTTCTTT
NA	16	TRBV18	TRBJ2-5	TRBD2	CASSRSSGMIGETQYF	TGTGCCAGCTCACGGTCTAGCGGGATGATTGGGGAGACCCAGTACTTC
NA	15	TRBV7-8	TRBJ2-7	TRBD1	CASSLGGDRSYEQYF	TGTGCCAGCAGCTTAGGGGGGGACAGGTCCTACGAGCAGTACTTC
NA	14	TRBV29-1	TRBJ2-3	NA	CSVEYSYGVDTQYF	TGCAGCGTGGAGTACAGTTACGGCGTAGATACGCAGTATTTT
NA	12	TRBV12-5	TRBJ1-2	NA	CASGSTVGGYTF	TGTGCTAGTGGTTCTACGGTCGGAGGCTACACCTTC
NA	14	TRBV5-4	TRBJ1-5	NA	CASSLEGSNQPQHF	TGTGCCAGCAGCTTGGAGGGAAGCAATCAGCCCCAGCATTTT
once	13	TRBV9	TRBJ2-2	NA	CASSVNVPGELFF	TGTGCCAGCAGCGTCAACGTCCCCGGGGAGCTGTTTTTT
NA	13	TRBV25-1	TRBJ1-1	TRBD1	CASRGQMNTEAFF	TGTGCCAGCCGGGGACAGATGAACACTGAAGCTTTCTTT
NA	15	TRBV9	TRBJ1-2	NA	CASSAPGGGNYGYTF	TGTGCCAGCAGCGCACCCGGTGGGGGCAACTATGGCTACACCTTC